Many counts were recorded for the clone carrying this T cell receptor beta chain. Its antigen is unidentified. Overall study results and limits: The TCR gene usage of tumor memory CD4+ T cells clustered together with blood and lymph node memory CD4+ cells and with lymph node naive CD4+ cells.

After constant-region reverse-primer amplification, full-length variable regions underwent semi-nested PCR with Nested Universal Primer A. TCRdb called the 5' RACE reads again in MiXCR, with one record for every CDR3 protein. Among roughly 40,000 distinct CDR3 sequences listed, under 20% were seen once. Naive CD4+ T cells were purified with Tregs depleted by CD25. Sample: naive CD4+ T cells sorted from a lymph node. Subset in this sample: naive CD4+ T cells, CD4+CD45RA+CD25-. The clonotype was recovered from a female donor with breast cancer.

The CDR3 region is CATSSRDSEAFF. The CDR3 DNA reads as TGTGCCACCAGCAGCCGGGACAGTGAAGCTTTCTTT. The J gene is TRBJ1-1, the V gene TRBV15; 7 nucleotides align to TRBD1. Germline V gives CDR1 LNHNV, CDR2 YYDKDF (reference sequence). The V and J ends lost 3 bases and 7 bases, in that order; junction bases with no gene match: 2. The CDR3 loop spans 12 amino acids.